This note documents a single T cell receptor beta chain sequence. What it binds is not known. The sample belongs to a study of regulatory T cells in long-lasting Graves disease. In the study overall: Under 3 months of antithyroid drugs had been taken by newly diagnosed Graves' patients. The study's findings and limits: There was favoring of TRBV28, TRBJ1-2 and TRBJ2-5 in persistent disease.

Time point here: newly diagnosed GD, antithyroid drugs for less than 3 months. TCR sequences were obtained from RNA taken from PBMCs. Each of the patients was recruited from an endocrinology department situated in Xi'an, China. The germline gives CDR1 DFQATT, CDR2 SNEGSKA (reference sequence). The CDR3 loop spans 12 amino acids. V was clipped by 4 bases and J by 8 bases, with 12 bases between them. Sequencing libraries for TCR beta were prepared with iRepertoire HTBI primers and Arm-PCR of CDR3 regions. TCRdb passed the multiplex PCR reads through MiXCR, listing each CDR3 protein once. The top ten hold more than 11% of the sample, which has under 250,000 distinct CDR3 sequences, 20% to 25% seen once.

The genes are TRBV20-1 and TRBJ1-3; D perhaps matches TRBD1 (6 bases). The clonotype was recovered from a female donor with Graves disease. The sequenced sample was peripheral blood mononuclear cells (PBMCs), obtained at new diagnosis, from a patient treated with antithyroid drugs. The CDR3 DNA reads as TGCAGTGCTAAGGACAGTAAAGACACCATATATTTT. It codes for CSAKDSKDTIYF.